The TCR beta chain under discussion was sequenced for a study of stem cell transplantation in POMP-related autoinflammatory disease. As for the study in general: Hypothesis: faulty thymoproteasomes impair CD8+ T-cell selection, skewing TRB repertoires. CD8+ T cells were low and CD4+ cells naive-skewed before transplant.

With regard to this clone: What it binds is not known.

The CDR3 runs 16 residues. Looked up from germline, CDR1 is LGHNA and CDR2 is YNFKEQ. Losses at the gene ends were 2 bases for V and 8 bases for J; bases not matched to a gene: 8. The study's findings and limits: A trend toward lower repertoire diversity and greater clonality appeared in every analyzed T-cell subset of PRAID patients.

The assay was immunoSEQ multiplex PCR, and TCRdb's table has in-frame clones only and misses some. The sample has 20,000 to 30,000 clones, 82% seen once; the top ten hold about 2.3%. The J gene is TRBJ1-4, the V gene TRBV4-2; 10 bases align to TRBD1. This TCR was recovered from a human donor with POMP-related autoinflammation and immune dysregulation (PRAID). Here the sequenced sample was CD4+ T cells from PBMCs, taken before stem cell transplantation. CDR3 bases: TGTGCCAGCAGCCAACTTGGACAGGGGGTGGGGGAAAAACTGTTTTTT. Amino acid sequence: CASSQLGQGVGEKLFF.